One and the same sample provided the 16 T cell receptor beta chains below, sequenced in a study of blood T cell repertoires in COVID-19. TCRdb's copy holds only in-frame clones and misses some; the assay was immunoSEQ multiplex PCR. The sample has about 220,000 clones, 82% seen once. Sequencing input: PBMCs or T cells enriched from blood (not recorded which). Receptors originate from an older woman who had recovered from COVID-19.

Comment on this clone: Mismatch with germline at one junction end may stem from a read error. The chain combines TRBV3-1 (or the pseudogene TRBV3-2) with TRBJ1-2; TRBD1 is a possible D gene (6 bases). Germline V gene sequence: CDR1 LGHDT, CDR2 YNNKEL (reference sequence). This CDR3 has 13 residues. As DNA, the CDR3 is TGTGCCAGCAGCCAAGATATTACAGGGAGACCCTCCTTC. Translation: CASSQDITGRPSF.

The V call is TRBV7-2, the J call TRBJ1-1; the D is unclear. The CDR3 length is 14 residues. Trimming cost V 5 bases and J 1 base, with 11 bases left between them. The germline V gene has CDR1 SGHTA and CDR2 FQGNSA. CDR3 nucleotide sequence: TGTGCCAGCAGCGACCGAAACAGGAACACTGAAGCTTTCTTT. Protein product: CASSDRNRNTEAFF.

The chain combines TRBV7-8 with TRBJ1-1, with 8 bases fitting TRBD1. From germline, CDR1 is SGHVS and CDR2 FQNEAQ. This CDR3 has 16 residues. With V trimmed by 5 bases and J by 0 bases, 8 bases remained unmatched. In DNA, the CDR3 is TGTGCCAGCAGCCTCGGACAGGGACCCATGAACACTGAAGCTTTCTTT. Protein: CASSLGQGPMNTEAFF.

The gene calls are TRBV6-1 and TRBJ1-3, with D possibly TRBD1 on 5 matching bases. V was shortened by 2 bases and J by 7 bases, with 9 bases between the two germline ends. Germline CDR1 reads MNHNS; CDR2 reads SASEGT. CDR3 length: 13 amino acids. The CDR3 DNA reads TGTGCCAGCAGTGAATCTCGGGGGAACACCATATATTTT. Residues: CASSESRGNTIYF.

This chain connects TRBV6-5 to TRBJ1-4, with TRBD1 matching 7 bases. The J segment lost 4 bases and the V segment lost 8 bases, leaving 7 bases of the junction unmatched. Germline V gene lookup returns CDR1 MNHEY and CDR2 SVGAGI. The CDR3 is made up of 14 amino acids. The CDR3 DNA reads TGTGCCAGCTGGGAGAGGGGGCTTAATGAAAAACTGTTTTTT. This sequence encodes CASWERGLNEKLFF.

The rearrangement links TRBV29-1 to TRBJ1-4; the match to TRBD1 covers 7 bases. The CDR3 sequence is 14 residues long. The V gene's germline CDR1 is SQVTM and CDR2 ANQGSEA. V trimming: 3 bases; J trimming: 5 bases; junction bases outside the gene matches: 6. In nucleotides, the CDR3 is TGCAGCGTTGAGCAAGGGACAGAGAATGAAAAACTGTTTTTT. Protein: CSVEQGTENEKLFF.

This rearrangement joins TRBV19 to TRBJ1-5, with D unresolved. The CDR3 loop spans 12 amino acids. Deletions cut 6 bases from V and 2 bases from J, with 5 bases between. Looked up from germline, CDR1 is LNHDA and CDR2 is SQIVND (reference sequence). In DNA, the CDR3 is TGTGCCAGTAGAACGGGCAATCAGCCCCAGCATTTT. It codes for CASRTGNQPQHF.

This chain joins TRBV6-5 and TRBJ1-2; 9 nucleotides match TRBD1. The length of the CDR3 is 14 residues. J gave up 4 bases and V 7 bases, and 7 bases lay outside the gene matches. Germline V gene lookup returns CDR1 MNHEY and CDR2 SVGAGI. The DNA for the CDR3 is TGTGCCAGCACCCTCGGACAGGGGAGCTATGGCTACACCTTC. Its translation: CASTLGQGSYGYTF.

This chain uses TRBV15 with TRBJ1-4; tentatively, D is TRBD1 (5 bases). CDR1 is LNHNV and CDR2 is YYDKDF in the germline V gene (reference sequence). V dropped 0 bases and J dropped 7 bases, with 12 bases sitting between them. The CDR3 runs to 15 residues. The DNA of the CDR3 is TGTGCCACCAGCAGAGATGGGGGGTGGGGTGAAAAACTGTTTTTT. Translating it yields CATSRDGGWGEKLFF. Full variable domain (missing parts from reference TRBV15 and TRBJ1-4): DAMVIQNPRYQVTQFGKPVTLSCSQTLNHNVMYWYQQKSSQAPKLLFHYYDKDFNNEADTPDNFQSRRPNTSFCFLDIRSPGLGDTAMYLCATSRDGGWGEKLFFGSGTQLSVL.

The chain employs TRBV5-6 and TRBJ2-7; 7 bases match TRBD2. The CDR3 contains 14 residues. V lost 0 bases to trimming and J lost 6 bases; unmatched junction nucleotides: 6. The germline V gene encodes CDR1 SGHDT and CDR2 YYEEEE. The CDR3 region is CASSLGAGASEQYF. In DNA form, the CDR3 reads TGTGCCAGCAGCTTGGGGGCGGGAGCCTCCGAGCAGTACTTC.

V usage is TRBV7-2 and J usage is TRBJ1-4; no reliable D call. V lost 2 bases and J lost 8, with 12 bases in between. The CDR3 has 14 residues. The germline gives CDR1 SGHTA, CDR2 FQGNSA. DNA of the CDR3: TGTGCCAGCAGCTTATATCTGTCGGGGGAAAAACTGTTTTTT. It codes for CASSLYLSGEKLFF.

V and J are TRBV21-1 and TRBJ2-2; the table gives TRBD1 as D, unverified against the DNA. TRBV21-1 corresponds to a pseudogene. The CDR3 is 19 residues long. The DNA for the CDR3 is TGTGCCAGCAGCACTGCCGATCCCCAGGGCCGCAGGTTTACCGGGGAGCTGTTTTTT. Protein: CASSTADPQGRRFTGELFF.

The chain uses TRBV24-1 and TRBJ2-3; 8 nucleotides align to TRBD2. V was clipped by 3 bases and J by 1 base; unmatched bases: 5. The CDR3 consists of 16 residues. Per germline, CDR1 KGHDR and CDR2 SFDVKD. The CDR3 region is CATSDRAGEGTDTQYF. Written as DNA, the CDR3 is TGTGCCACCAGTGATAGAGCGGGAGAGGGCACAGATACGCAGTATTTT.

The V gene is TRBV6-5, the J gene TRBJ2-5, with 9 bases aligning to TRBD2. The length of the CDR3 is 15 residues. Germline trimming cut 6 bases from V and 7 bases from J; bases unmatched to any gene: 12. The germline CDR1 and CDR2 sequences are MNHEY and SVGAGI. The CDR3: CASRALVAGDVTQYF. Here the CDR3 DNA reads TGTGCCAGCAGAGCCCTGGTAGCGGGGGATGTGACCCAGTACTTC.

V usage is TRBV20-1 and J usage is TRBJ2-7; 8 bases are a match to TRBD2. The CDR3 runs 17 residues. Looked up from germline, CDR1 is DFQATT and CDR2 is SNEGSKA (reference sequence). Trimming took 3 bases from V and 2 from J; bases not matched to a gene: 15. The CDR3 bases are TGCAGTGCTAGTTCGGGGGGAGATAACGGGAGGGCCTACGAGCAGTACTTC. It specifies CSASSGGDNGRAYEQYF.

The chain is built from TRBV7-8 and TRBJ2-7, with 14 bases fitting TRBD2. Per the germline V gene, CDR1 is SGHVS and CDR2 is FQNEAQ. The CDR3 totals 16 residues. V lost 5 bases, J lost 4 bases, and 7 bases stayed unmatched. DNA of the CDR3: TGTGCCAGCAGCAGACTAGCGGGAGGGCCGGCTTACGAGCAGTACTTC. Amino acid sequence: CASSRLAGGPAYEQYF.